This T cell receptor (beta chain) emerged from a study of tumor and adjacent non-tumor tissue in lung cancer. Findings and limits, study-wide: Tumor repertoires had a smaller top 100 clone share than normal lung.

No cell sorting was done before RNA was extracted from the tissue. A modified ARM-PCR protocol with three rounds of nested PCR amplified TCRbeta. TCRdb used MiXCR to reprocess the multiplex PCR reads, holding one entry per CDR3 protein. The sample has roughly 200,000 distinct CDR3 sequences, 60% to 75% seen once. This clonotype showed up many times. The antigen is undetermined. Sequenced sample: lung tumor tissue. The sequence derives from a man aged 55 to 70 with non-small cell lung cancer.

The CDR3 coding sequence is TGTGCCAGCAGCTTAGCGGGGGGACAGGGGGCCGGTGAAGCTTTCTTT. Protein product: CASSLAGGQGAGEAFF. V usage is TRBV7-8 and J usage is TRBJ1-1; 12 bases fit TRBD1. J was trimmed by 7 bases and V by 0 bases; bases with no gene match: 6. The V gene's germline CDR1 is SGHVS and CDR2 FQNEAQ. The CDR3 sequence is 16 residues long.